This T cell receptor (beta chain) was sequenced during a study of blood T cell repertoires in COVID-19. Overall study context: COVID-19 samples, acute and convalescent, were from the United States, Italy and Spain. From T cells, B-cell-depleted T cells, or PBMCs came the material, which was cDNA or gDNA.

Seattle cases were enrolled at active infection and followed longitudinally. In the original processing: Amplified reference gene primers provided the basis for estimating nucleated cell counts. Libraries were prepared by immunoSEQ multiplex PCR; TCRdb keeps only in-frame clonotypes and omits some of them. The DNA gave D and trimming, while V, J and clone size come from that table. The sample lists about 130,000 clones, about 89% occurring once. Trimming cost V 4 bases and J 0 bases; bases outside gene matches: 8. This CDR3 comprises 17 residues. Germline loops: CDR1 LNHDA, CDR2 SQIVND (reference sequence).

Sequenced sample: peripheral blood. This sequence joins TRBV19 and TRBJ2-3, with 9 bases lining up with TRBD2. The TCR originated in a man aged 55 to 69 with COVID-19, enrolled during active disease. The DNA for the CDR3 is TGTGCCAGTAGTACATTTAGCGGGGGCTATAGCACAGATACGCAGTATTTT. Its protein product is CASSTFSGGYSTDTQYF.